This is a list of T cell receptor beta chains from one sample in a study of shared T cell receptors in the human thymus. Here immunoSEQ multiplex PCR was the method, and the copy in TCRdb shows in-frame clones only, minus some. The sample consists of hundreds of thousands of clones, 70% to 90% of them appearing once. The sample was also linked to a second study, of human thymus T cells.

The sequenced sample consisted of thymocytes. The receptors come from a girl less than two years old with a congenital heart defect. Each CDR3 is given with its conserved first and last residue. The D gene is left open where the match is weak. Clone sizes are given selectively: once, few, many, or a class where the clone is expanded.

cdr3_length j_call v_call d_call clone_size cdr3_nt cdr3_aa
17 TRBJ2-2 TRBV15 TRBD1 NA TGTGCCACCAGCAGAGCGAATTACAGGGGGCACACCGGGGAGCTGTTTTTT CATSRANYRGHTGELFF
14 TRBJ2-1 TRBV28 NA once TGTGCCAGCAGTCCCTTCACGCAGGGCTATGAGCAGTTCTTC CASSPFTQGYEQFF
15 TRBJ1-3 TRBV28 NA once TGTGCCAGCAGTGGGCCGGGGAGGTCTGGAAACACCATATATTTT CASSGPGRSGNTIYF
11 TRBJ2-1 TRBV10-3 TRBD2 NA TGTGCCATCAGTACTAGCGATGAGCAGTTCTTC CAISTSDEQFF
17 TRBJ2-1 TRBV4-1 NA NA TGCGCCAGCAGCCAGGATAGCTCAGCGGGGACATACAATGAGCAGTTCTTC CASSQDSSAGTYNEQFF
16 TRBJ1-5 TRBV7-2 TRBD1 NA TGTGCCAGCAGCTCCCACAGGGGGTATAGCAATCAGCCCCAGCATTTT CASSSHRGYSNQPQHF
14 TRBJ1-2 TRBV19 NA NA TGTGCCAGTAGTCCCGGACGAGCACGGGAGGGCTACACCTTC CASSPGRAREGYTF
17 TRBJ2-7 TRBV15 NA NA TGTGCCACCAGCGCGACCCCGGACAGCCAACCTAAGCACGAGCAGTACTTC CATSATPDSQPKHEQYF
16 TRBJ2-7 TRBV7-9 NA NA TGTGCCAGCAGCCAGACGCCGGGACAATCAGGATACGAGCAGTACTTC CASSQTPGQSGYEQYF
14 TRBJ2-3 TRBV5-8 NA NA TGTGCCAGCAGCTTTAGACAGGGCACAGATACGCAGTATTTT CASSFRQGTDTQYF
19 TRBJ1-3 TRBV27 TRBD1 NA TGTGCCAGCGCCACCCGGGTGCGGGACAGGAGTCTCTCTGGAAACACCATATATTTT CASATRVRDRSLSGNTIYF
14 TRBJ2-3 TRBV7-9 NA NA TGTGCCAGCAGCTTGGGCGGGGAACCAGATACGCAGTATTTT CASSLGGEPDTQYF
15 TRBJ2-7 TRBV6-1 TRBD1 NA TGTGCCAGCAGCAACGGCCGGGACAGATACTACGAGCAGTACTTC CASSNGRDRYYEQYF
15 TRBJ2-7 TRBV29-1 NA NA TGCAGCGTTGAAGATCGGCCCGAGGGAAGCTACGAGCAGTACTTC CSVEDRPEGSYEQYF
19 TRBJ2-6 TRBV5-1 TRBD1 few TGCGCCAGCAGCCGAGGGACAGGGGTTAATGACCCTGGGGCCAACGTCCTGACTTTC CASSRGTGVNDPGANVLTF
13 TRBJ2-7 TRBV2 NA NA TGTGCCAGCGTCTTTCTGAGCTCCTACGAGCAGTACTTC CASVFLSSYEQYF
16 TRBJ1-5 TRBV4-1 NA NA TGCGCCAGCAGCCAACGAGCGAGCGGCCCTCATCAGCCCCAGCATTTT CASSQRASGPHQPQHF
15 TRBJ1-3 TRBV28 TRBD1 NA TGTGCCAGCAGTTTAAGGGACAGGGCCGGAAACACCATATATTTT CASSLRDRAGNTIYF
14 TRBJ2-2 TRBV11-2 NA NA TGTGCCAGCAGCTCTACAGGGAACACCGGGGAGCTGTTTTTT CASSSTGNTGELFF
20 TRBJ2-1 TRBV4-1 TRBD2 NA TGCGCCAGCAGCCAGAAACCAAGACTAGCGGGATCGAGCTCCTACAATGAGCAGTTCTTC CASSQKPRLAGSSSYNEQFF
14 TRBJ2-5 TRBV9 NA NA TGTGCCAGCAGCGTAGCACCAGGCAAAGAGACCCAGTACTTC CASSVAPGKETQYF
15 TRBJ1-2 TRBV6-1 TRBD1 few TGTGCCAGCAGCGGACCGGGACAGGCCTTATATGGCTACACCTTC CASSGPGQALYGYTF
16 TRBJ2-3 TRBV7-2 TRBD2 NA TGTGCCAGCAGCTCTCCCCTAGCGGGGGACACAGATACGCAGTATTTT CASSSPLAGDTDTQYF
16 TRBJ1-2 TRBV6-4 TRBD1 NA TGTGCCAGCAGTCAAACGCCCGGGACAGCGTTCTATGGCTACACCTTC CASSQTPGTAFYGYTF
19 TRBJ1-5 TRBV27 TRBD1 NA TGTGCCAGCTCCCCCCGATGGGACAGGGGGCCCTCCAGCAATCAGCCCCAGCATTTT CASSPRWDRGPSSNQPQHF
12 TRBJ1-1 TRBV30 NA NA TGTGCCTGGAGTGTAGTCCGCGGCGGGGCTTTCTTT CAWSVVRGGAFF
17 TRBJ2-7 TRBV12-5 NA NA TGTGCTAGTGGTTTGCCAGTCCGGGACTCCAGTTCTTACGAGCAGTACTTC CASGLPVRDSSSYEQYF
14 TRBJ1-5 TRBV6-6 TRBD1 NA TGTGCCAGCAGTCGACAGGGTCAAGTTCCGCCCCAGCATTTT CASSRQGQVPPQHF
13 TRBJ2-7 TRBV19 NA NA TGTGCCAGTAGTATAGACAGTTCCTACGAGCAGTACTTC CASSIDSSYEQYF
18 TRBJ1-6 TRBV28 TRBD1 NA TGTGCCAGCAGTTTGTACAGGGGGCGAAGCTCCTATAATTCACCCCTCCACTTT CASSLYRGRSSYNSPLHF
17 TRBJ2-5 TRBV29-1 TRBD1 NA TGCAGCGTTGAAAAGGTACAGGGGTCGAGGGTGGACGAGACCCAGTACTTC CSVEKVQGSRVDETQYF
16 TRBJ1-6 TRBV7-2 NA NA TGTGCCAGCAGCTTGCAGTCGGGGTCCTATAATTCACCCCTCCACTTT CASSLQSGSYNSPLHF
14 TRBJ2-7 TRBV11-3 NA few TGTGCCAGCATCGTCATCAGGGCCACCTACGAGCAGTACTTC CASIVIRATYEQYF
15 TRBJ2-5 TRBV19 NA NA TGTGCCAGTAGTACAACTCTTTGGTTTAAAGAGACCCAGTACTTC CASSTTLWFKETQYF
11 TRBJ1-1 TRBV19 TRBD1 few TGTGCCAGTAGCGTGACAGGGGGAGCTTTCTTT CASSVTGGAFF
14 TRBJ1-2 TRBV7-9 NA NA TGTGCCAGCAGCCTTCGGGACACTCAAAATGGCTACACCTTC CASSLRDTQNGYTF
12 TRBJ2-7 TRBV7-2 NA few TGTGCCAGCAGCCCCTACGACTACGAGCAGTACTTC CASSPYDYEQYF
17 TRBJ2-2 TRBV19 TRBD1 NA TGTGCCAGTAGTAACAGACAGGGAAGAGGGGACACCGGGGAGCTGTTTTTT CASSNRQGRGDTGELFF
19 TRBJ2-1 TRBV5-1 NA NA TGCGCCAGCAGCCCCCGAAACCCGCCCCGGTGGGACACAAATCATGAGCAGTTCTTC CASSPRNPPRWDTNHEQFF